The 28 T cell receptor beta chains listed next were all sequenced from one sample in a study of CD8+CD57+ T cells in acquired aplastic anemia. The template used for profiling TCR beta VDJ and CDR3 was genomic DNA. Via MiXCR, TCRdb re-called the reads, giving one row per CDR3 protein. The profile shows 150,000 to 200,000 distinct CDR3 sequences, 35% to 50% of them singletons. Source material: sorted CD4+, CD8+, or CD8+CD57+ T cells (not recorded which) from PBMCs. The receptors derive from a human donor in good health.

This clonotype was detected only a few times. This sequence may be a read error, since a much larger clone differs from it by one base. The chain is built from TRBV20-1 and TRBJ2-7; possibly TRBD2 for D (6 bases). The germline V gene encodes CDR1 DFQATT and CDR2 SNEGSKA (reference sequence). V lost 6 bases and J 0 bases, leaving 15 bases between the germline ends. The CDR3 runs 14 residues. CDR3 in DNA: TGCAGTGCGATTGGGACTGGCGGCTCCTACGAGCAGTACTTC. Protein product: CSAIGTGGSYEQYF.

This sequence joins TRBV20-1 and TRBJ1-1; 11 bases align to TRBD1. Germline CDR1 DFQATT, CDR2 SNEGSKA (reference sequence). V shed 3 bases, J shed 3 bases, and the junction held 3 bases outside the gene matches. The CDR3 covers 14 residues. The CDR3 protein is CSARADRGHTEAFF. The CDR3, as DNA: TGCAGTGCTAGGGCGGACAGGGGGCACACTGAAGCTTTCTTT.

The chain couples TRBV9 to TRBJ1-1; no reliable D call. Germline V gene lookup returns CDR1 SGDLS and CDR2 YYNGEE. The CDR3 runs to 14 residues. V was shortened by 2 bases and J by 4 bases, with 12 bases between the two germline ends. CDR3 sequence: CASSVGFGRTEAFF. CDR3 bases: TGTGCCAGCAGCGTTGGGTTTGGACGCACTGAAGCTTTCTTT.

Regarding this clonotype: One junction end does not reproduce the germline sequence, and a read error may be involved. This chain links TRBV6-2 or TRBV6-3 with TRBJ1-1, with D maybe TRBD1 (5 bases). Germline CDR1 reads MNHEY; CDR2 reads SVGEGT. CDR3 length equals 12 residues. The CDR3 nucleotides read TGTGCCAGCAGTTATAGGGGACTCGGCGCTCTCTTT. Protein: CASSYRGLGALF.

This rearrangement joins TRBV24-1 to TRBJ2-1; a weak D match, TRBD2 (5 bases). V was cut by 3 bases and J by 10 bases, with 15 bases left in between. The CDR3 is 14 amino acids. The germline V gene has CDR1 KGHDR and CDR2 SFDVKD. CDR3 sequence: CATSDPPGVREQFF. CDR3 sequence (DNA): TGTGCCACCAGTGATCCTCCCGGGGTTCGGGAGCAGTTCTTC.

Of note for this clonotype: This may be a read error, as it is one base from a much larger clone. This chain joins TRBV3-1 and TRBJ2-7; D may correspond to TRBD1 or TRBD2 (5 bases each). CDR3 length equals 13 residues. The germline V gene has CDR1 LGHDT and CDR2 YNNKEL (reference sequence). V lost 4 bases to trimming and J lost 12 bases, with 19 bases between them. The CDR3: CASSRAGTGKRYF. The CDR3 nucleotides read TGTGCCAGCAGCCGCGCCGGGACGGGGAAAAGGTACTTC.

This clonotype was detected only a few times. V and J are TRBV6-1 and TRBJ1-2; tentatively, D is TRBD1 (5 bases). V gave up 4 bases and J gave up 0 bases, with 9 bases separating them. Per germline, CDR1 MNHNS and CDR2 SASEGT. The length of the CDR3 is 14 residues. The CDR3 coding sequence is TGTGCCAGCAGTGCGACAGCGACTAACTATGGCTACACCTTC. This sequence encodes CASSATATNYGYTF.

This clonotype was detected ten times or more. The CDR3 spells CASSSLAVERNEQFF. The DNA for the CDR3 is TGTGCCAGCAGTTCACTAGCGGTGGAGCGGAATGAGCAGTTCTTC. The rearrangement links TRBV12-3 or TRBV12-4 to TRBJ2-1; 8 nucleotides align to TRBD2. V dropped 4 bases and J dropped 7; count of bases not matched to a gene: 9. The CDR3 covers 15 residues.

With respect to this clonotype: One base away lies a much larger clone, so this may be a sequencing read error. This chain connects TRBV11-2 to TRBJ2-2, with 10 bases that match TRBD1. Germline CDR1 and CDR2: SGHAT and FQNNGV. The CDR3 is 15 amino acids. CDR3 nucleotides: TGTGTCAGCAGTCCCGGGACAGGGGTCACCGGGGAGCTGTTTTTT. Amino acid sequence: CVSSPGTGVTGELFF.

A remark on this clonotype: A much larger clone is a single base away; this may be a read error. J is TRBJ2-7 and V is TRBV2; D is tentatively TRBD1 or TRBD2 (5 bases each). CDR3 size: 15 residues. In germline, CDR1 is SNHLY, CDR2 FYNNEI. In DNA, the CDR3 is TGTACCAGCAGCCAACAAGGGGACCCCACCTACGAGCAGTACTTC. Its protein is CTSSQQGDPTYEQYF.

A few counts support this clonotype. This chain uses TRBV7-6 with TRBJ2-3, with TRBD2 matching 8 bases. This CDR3 is 13 amino acids long. The germline CDR1 and CDR2 sequences are SGHVS and FNYEAQ. V was pared by 5 bases and J by 4 bases, with 2 bases of the junction left unmatched. This CDR3 is CASSPGGADTQYF. Here the CDR3 DNA reads TGTGCCAGCAGCCCGGGGGGGGCAGATACGCAGTATTTT.

This clonotype has more than one count but fewer than ten. The chain employs TRBV20-1 and TRBJ2-7; 7 bases match TRBD2. CDR1 and CDR2 from the germline V gene are DFQATT and SNEGSKA (reference sequence). With 1 base clipped from V and 7 bases from J, the junction kept 10 bases outside the gene matches. There are 14 residues in the CDR3. The chain's CDR3 is CSARARETPGEQYF. The CDR3 region has the DNA TGCAGTGCTAGAGCGCGGGAGACCCCCGGGGAGCAGTACTTC.

This chain connects TRBV19 to TRBJ2-6; no reliable D call. This CDR3 comprises 16 residues. The germline V gene encodes CDR1 LNHDA and CDR2 SQIVND (reference sequence). V dropped 4 bases and J dropped 0 bases, with 10 bases sitting between them. CDR3 sequence (DNA): TGTGCCAGTAGTACTACAGCGATCTCTGGGGCCAACGTCCTGACTTTC. This gives the protein CASSTTAISGANVLTF. The variable domain in full, completed from reference TRBV19 and TRBJ2-6, reads DGGITQSPKYLFRKEGQNVTLSCEQNLNHDAMYWYRQDPGQGLRLIYYSQIVNDFQKGDIAEGYSVSREKKESFPLTVTSAQKNPTAFYLCASSTTAISGANVLTFGAGSRLTVL.

The chain has TRBV20-1 and TRBJ1-5; 8 bases line up with TRBD1. The CDR3 consists of 13 residues. J was trimmed by 7 bases and V by 6 bases; bases with no gene match: 8. Germline loops: CDR1 DFQATT, CDR2 SNEGSKA (reference sequence). Here the CDR3 DNA reads TGCAGTGCGTCAGGGGGCGAGGGACAGCCCCAGCATTTT. This gives the protein CSASGGEGQPQHF.

This chain uses TRBV15 with TRBJ2-7; no reliable D call. Germline CDR1 and CDR2: LNHNV and YYDKDF (reference sequence). V lost 0 bases and J 4 bases, leaving 7 bases between the germline ends. The CDR3 runs 13 residues. CDR3: CATSRDWLYEQYF. For the CDR3, the DNA is TGTGCCACCAGCAGAGATTGGCTTTACGAGCAGTACTTC.

This clonotype was recorded at least ten times. V and J are TRBV4-2 and TRBJ2-3, with 10 positions matching TRBD2. This CDR3 region has 16 residues. The V gene's germline CDR1 is LGHNA and CDR2 YNFKEQ. With 0 bases clipped from V and 5 bases from J, the junction kept 5 bases outside the gene matches. The CDR3 coding sequence is TGTGCCAGCAGCCAAGAAGCGGGGGGGCAGAGAGATACGCAGTATTTT. It is translated as CASSQEAGGQRDTQYF.

The J gene is TRBJ2-1, the V gene TRBV7-2, with D maybe TRBD1 (6 bases). The CDR3 has 12 residues. CDR1 SGHTA and CDR2 FQGNSA come from the germline V gene. V shed 4 bases and J shed 9 bases, with 10 bases lying between them. The CDR3 loop reads CASSWDNGEQFF. The DNA for the CDR3 is TGTGCCAGCAGCTGGGACAACGGTGAGCAGTTCTTC. Looking up the rest from reference TRBV7-2 and TRBJ2-1 gives the full variable domain: GAGVSQSPSNKVTEKGKDVELRCDPISGHTALYWYRQSLGQGLEFLIYFQGNSAPDKSGLPSDRFSAERTGGSVSTLTIQRTQQEDSAVYLCASSWDNGEQFFGPGTRLTVL.

The genes are TRBV15 and TRBJ2-3; 12 bases map to TRBD2. The CDR3 has 15 amino acids. Germline assignment: CDR1 LNHNV and CDR2 YYDKDF (reference sequence). V was pared by 2 bases and J by 6 bases, with 3 bases of the junction left unmatched. The CDR3 protein is CATSRSTSGRDTQYF. DNA of the CDR3: TGTGCCACCAGCAGATCTACTAGCGGGAGGGATACGCAGTATTTT.

This clonotype came up a few times. The V call is TRBV6-4, the J call TRBJ2-5, with D perhaps TRBD1 (5 bases). V was trimmed by 3 bases and J by 1 base, leaving 6 bases between them. This CDR3 has 13 residues. The germline gives CDR1 MRHNA, CDR2 SNTAGT. CDR3 region: CASSEQAQETQYF. CDR3 DNA: TGTGCCAGCAGTGAACAGGCCCAAGAGACCCAGTACTTC.

There are many counts of this clonotype. The V call is TRBV12-3 or TRBV12-4, the J call TRBJ1-5; 11 bases align to TRBD1. The trim removed 6 bases at V and 7 bases at J, leaving 11 bases unmatched. The CDR3 is 16 amino acids. Here the CDR3 DNA reads TGTGCCAGCAGCCGGGGGGGGACAGGGGGTAACCAGCCCCAGCATTTT. Translated: CASSRGGTGGNQPQHF.

The chain has TRBV7-8 and TRBJ2-1; no reliable D call. The CDR3 is 16 residues long. V lost 6 bases and J 0 bases, leaving 15 bases between the germline ends. CDR1 is SGHVS, CDR2 FQNEAQ, per germline. This chain's CDR3 is CASSRTTESSYNEQFF. CDR3 nucleotides: TGTGCCAGCAGTCGTACGACGGAAAGCTCCTACAATGAGCAGTTCTTC.

There are a few counts of this clonotype. The chain uses TRBV3-1 and TRBJ2-6; 7 bases map to TRBD1. The CDR3 covers 18 residues. In germline, CDR1 is LGHDT, CDR2 YNNKEL (reference sequence). V was clipped by 1 base and J by 3 bases; unmatched bases: 9. The CDR3 bases are TGTGCCAGCAGCCAAGGACAGGGTTGGGGTTATGGGGCCAACGTCCTGACTTTC. As protein: CASSQGQGWGYGANVLTF.

This clonotype was observed at least ten times. An end of the junction does not agree with germline; a read error may underlie this. The chain carries TRBV6-1 and TRBJ1-2, with D hard to call. The germline CDR1 and CDR2 sequences are MNHNS and SASEGT. This CDR3 has 10 amino acids. Written as DNA, the CDR3 is TGTGCCAGCAGTGATGAACGGTATGCCTTC. Translation gives CASSDERYAF.

The chain carries TRBV11-1 and TRBJ1-2; tentatively, D is TRBD1 (6 bases). CDR3 length: 16 amino acids. CDR1 is SGHAT and CDR2 is FQDESV in the germline V gene (reference sequence). Trimming took off 0 bases at V and 2 bases at J, with 13 bases between the two ends. CDR3 coding DNA: TGTGCCAGCAGCTTAGCACCACAGGGATCCAACTATGGCTACACCTTC. This sequence encodes CASSLAPQGSNYGYTF.

There are many counts of this clonotype. The chain is built from TRBV7-2 and TRBJ1-4; 7 positions agree with TRBD1. After removal of 0 bases from V and 2 bases from J, the junction contained 6 bases not matched to a gene. The CDR3 contains 17 residues. CDR1 SGHTA and CDR2 FQGNSA come from the germline V gene. The CDR3 loop reads CASSLAPGGSTNEKLFF. For the CDR3, the DNA is TGTGCCAGCAGCTTAGCGCCAGGGGGATCCACTAATGAAAAACTGTTTTTT.

The chain employs TRBV10-2 and TRBJ2-1; D ambiguous. Germline CDR1 and CDR2: WSHSY and SAAADI. Trimming shortened V by 6 bases and J by 13 bases, and 16 bases separated the two germline ends. This CDR3 spans 12 amino acids. The CDR3 loop reads CASRDPDVPQFF. CDR3 coding DNA: TGCGCCAGCAGAGATCCTGATGTCCCACAGTTCTTC.

The sample holds many counts of this clonotype. The chain joins TRBV7-9 to TRBJ2-5; possibly TRBD1 for D (5 bases). Germline V gene sequence: CDR1 SEHNR, CDR2 FQNEAQ (reference sequence). The CDR3 is made up of 14 amino acids. V was shortened by 2 bases and J by 3 bases, with 10 bases between the two germline ends. The CDR3 DNA follows: TGTGCCAGCAGCTTATTTGTCAGGGAAGAGACCCAGTACTTC. This sequence encodes CASSLFVREETQYF.

This sequence joins TRBV10-2 and TRBJ1-1; TRBD1 agrees at 11 bases. V was pared by 2 bases and J by 5 bases, with 4 bases of the junction left unmatched. The CDR3 has 15 residues. Germline V CDR1 and CDR2: WSHSY, SAAADI. The CDR3 sequence: CASSEIGTGGTEAFF. CDR3 DNA sequence: TGCGCCAGCAGTGAGATAGGGACAGGGGGTACTGAAGCTTTCTTT.